The source of this TCR beta chain is a study of cytomegalovirus exposure and HLA in healthy donors. Primers included in the PCR were 60 Vbeta and 13 Jbeta primers. Sequencing used immunoSEQ multiplex PCR; TCRdb keeps in-frame clones, though not all of them. This sample yields 150,000 to 200,000 clones, of which 70% to 90% are seen a single time; under 5% belongs to the top ten. Deletions cut 8 bases from V and 6 bases from J, with 17 bases between. This CDR3 contains 13 residues. Germline CDR1 MNHNS, CDR2 SASEGT. This receptor was obtained from a girl aged 5-17 years in good health and CMV-seropositive. The sequencing input was PBMCs. The V and J genes are TRBV6-1 and TRBJ2-7; maybe TRBD2 (6 bases). DNA for the CDR3: TGTGCCAGCCACCGGGACTTTTTCTTCGAGCAGTACTTC. It encodes CASHRDFFFEQYF.